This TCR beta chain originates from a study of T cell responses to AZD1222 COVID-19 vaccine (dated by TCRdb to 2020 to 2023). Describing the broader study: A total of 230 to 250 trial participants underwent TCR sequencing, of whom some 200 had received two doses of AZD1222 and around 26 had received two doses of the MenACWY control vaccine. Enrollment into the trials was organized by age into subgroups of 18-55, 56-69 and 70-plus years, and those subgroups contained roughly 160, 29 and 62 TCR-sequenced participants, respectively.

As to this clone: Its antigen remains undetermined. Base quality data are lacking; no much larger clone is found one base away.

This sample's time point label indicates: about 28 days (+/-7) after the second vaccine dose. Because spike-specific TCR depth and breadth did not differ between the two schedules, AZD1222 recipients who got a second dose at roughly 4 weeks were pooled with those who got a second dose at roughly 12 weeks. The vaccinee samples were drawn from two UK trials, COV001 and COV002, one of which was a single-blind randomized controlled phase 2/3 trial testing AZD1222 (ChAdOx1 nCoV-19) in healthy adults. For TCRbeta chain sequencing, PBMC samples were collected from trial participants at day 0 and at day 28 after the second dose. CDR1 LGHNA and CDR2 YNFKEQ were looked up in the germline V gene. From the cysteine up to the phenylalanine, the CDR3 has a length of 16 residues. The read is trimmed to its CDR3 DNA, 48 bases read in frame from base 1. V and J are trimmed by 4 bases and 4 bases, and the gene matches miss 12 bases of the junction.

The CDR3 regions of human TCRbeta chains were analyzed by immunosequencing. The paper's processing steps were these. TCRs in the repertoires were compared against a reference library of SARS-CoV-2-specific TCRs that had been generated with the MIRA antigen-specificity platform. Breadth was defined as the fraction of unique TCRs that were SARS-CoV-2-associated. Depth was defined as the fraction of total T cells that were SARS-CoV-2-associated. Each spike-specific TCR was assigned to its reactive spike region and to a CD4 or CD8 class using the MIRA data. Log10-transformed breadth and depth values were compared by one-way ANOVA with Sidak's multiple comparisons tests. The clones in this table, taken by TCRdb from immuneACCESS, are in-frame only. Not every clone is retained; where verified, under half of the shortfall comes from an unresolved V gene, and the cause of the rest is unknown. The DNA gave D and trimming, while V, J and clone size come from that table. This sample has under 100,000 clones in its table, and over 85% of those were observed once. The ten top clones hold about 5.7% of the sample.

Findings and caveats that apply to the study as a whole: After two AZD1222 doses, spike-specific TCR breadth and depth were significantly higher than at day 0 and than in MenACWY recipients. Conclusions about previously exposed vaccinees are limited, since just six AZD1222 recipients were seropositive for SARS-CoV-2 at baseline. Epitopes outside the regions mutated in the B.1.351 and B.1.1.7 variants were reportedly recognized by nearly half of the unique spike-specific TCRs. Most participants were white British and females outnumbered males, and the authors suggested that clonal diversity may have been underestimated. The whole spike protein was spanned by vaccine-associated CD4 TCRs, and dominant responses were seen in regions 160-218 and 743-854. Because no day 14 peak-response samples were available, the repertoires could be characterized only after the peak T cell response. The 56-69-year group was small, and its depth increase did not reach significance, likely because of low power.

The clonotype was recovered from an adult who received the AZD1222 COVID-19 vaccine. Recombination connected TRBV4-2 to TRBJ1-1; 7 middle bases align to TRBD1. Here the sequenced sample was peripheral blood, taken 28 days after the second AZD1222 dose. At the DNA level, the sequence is TGTGCCAGCAGCCGAAGAGGGGACAGCAGTCCCACTGAAGCTTTCTTT. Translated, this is CASSRRGDSSPTEAFF.